The next 30 T cell receptor beta chains were all read from a single sample in a study of CD8+ T cells in alopecia areata. RNA was isolated and reverse transcribed to cDNA, the sequencing template. The data were produced by immunoSEQ multiplex PCR, yet TCRdb's version contains in-frame clones alone and is incomplete. The table shows 65,000 to 95,000 clones, with roughly 51% occurring only once. The sequenced material came from NKG2D-high CD8+ T cells sorted from blood. These receptors came from a human donor with alopecia areata.

The chain combines TRBV6-5 with TRBJ2-7; TRBD2 aligns across 7 bases. Germline V gene lookup returns CDR1 MNHEY and CDR2 SVGAGI. V lost 2 bases to trimming and J lost 1 base; unmatched junction nucleotides: 5. The CDR3 is made up of 15 amino acids. The CDR3 bases are TGTGCCAGCAGTTACGCGGCTAGCGGATCCTACGAGCAGTACTTC. Its protein product is CASSYAASGSYEQYF.

This clone has a handful of counts. V and J are TRBV30 and TRBJ2-7; D unclear. CDR1 GTSNPN and CDR2 SVGIG come from the germline V gene (reference sequence). The V and J ends lost 1 base and 2 bases respectively, with 12 bases between them. This CDR3 comprises 14 residues. This CDR3 is CAWSASDGPYEQYF. The CDR3 DNA reads as TGTGCCTGGAGTGCCTCGGACGGACCCTACGAGCAGTACTTC. Variable domain in full (rest from reference TRBV30 and TRBJ2-7): SQTIHQWPATLVQPVGSPLSLECTVEGTSNPNLYWYRQAAGRGLQLLFYSVGIGQISSEVPQNLSASRPQDRQFILSSKKLLLSDSGFYLCAWSASDGPYEQYFGPGTRLTVT.

This clone was seen just once. The rearrangement links TRBV2 to TRBJ2-7; D unresolved. Germline loops: CDR1 SNHLY, CDR2 FYNNEI. The CDR3 has 14 amino acids. Trimming cost V 6 bases and J 2 bases, with 14 bases left between them. The CDR3 loop reads CASSSPGRTYEQYF. The CDR3 DNA sequence: TGTGCCAGCAGCTCCCCTGGCCGCACCTACGAGCAGTACTTC.

The chain couples TRBV5-6 to TRBJ2-7; no clear D. CDR1 SGHDT and CDR2 YYEEEE come from the germline V gene. The V gene lost 0 bases and the J gene lost 6 bases, with 7 bases spanning the gap. CDR3 length: 12 residues. Here the CDR3 reads CASSLGPFEQYF. DNA for the CDR3: TGTGCCAGCAGCTTGGGTCCCTTCGAGCAGTACTTC.

There are a few counts of this clone. V and J are TRBV29-1 and TRBJ2-5; D remains ambiguous. Looked up from germline, CDR1 is SQVTM and CDR2 is ANQGSEA. This CDR3 comprises 13 residues. Trimming stripped 6 bases from V and 4 bases from J, with 15 bases between. As DNA, the CDR3 is TGCAGCGTCGCCGACCTAATGTCAGAGACCCAGTACTTC. It translates to CSVADLMSETQYF.

This clone was found a few times. The chain couples TRBV5-1 to TRBJ2-2, with 10 nucleotides matching TRBD1. CDR1 SGHRS and CDR2 YFSETQ come from the germline V gene. This CDR3 has 16 residues. The V and J ends lost 6 bases and 5 bases, in that order; junction bases with no gene match: 10. CDR3 protein: CASTRPGQGPTGELFF. CDR3 nucleotides: TGCGCCAGCACGCGTCCGGGACAGGGGCCGACCGGGGAGCTGTTTTTT.

The CDR3 DNA is TGTGCCAGCAGCGGAGGGACAGGGGGCTACGAGCAGTACTTC. Translation: CASSGGTGGYEQYF. The rearrangement joins TRBV9 to TRBJ2-7; 11 bases align to TRBD1. Germline V gene sequence: CDR1 SGDLS, CDR2 YYNGEE. After removal of 3 bases from V and 3 bases from J, the junction contained 2 bases not matched to a gene. The CDR3 covers 14 residues.

The J gene is TRBJ2-7, the V gene TRBV27; 13 nucleotides line up with TRBD2. With 5 bases clipped from V and 7 bases from J, the junction kept 5 bases outside the gene matches. This CDR3 region has 14 residues. CDR1 MNHEY and CDR2 SMNVEV come from the germline V gene (reference sequence). The CDR3 DNA reads as TGTGCCAGCAGTCCCGGGACTAGCGGGACGGAGCAGTACTTC. It encodes CASSPGTSGTEQYF.

This clone is a singleton in its sample. The rearrangement uses TRBV5-4 and TRBJ2-1, with a tentative D call TRBD1 (5 bases). The CDR3 covers 13 residues. The germline gives CDR1 SGHNT, CDR2 YYREEE (reference sequence). V lost 7 bases to trimming and J lost 1 base, with 9 bases between them. CDR3 sequence: CASGQGSYNEQFF. The DNA of the CDR3 is TGTGCCAGCGGACAAGGGTCCTACAATGAGCAGTTCTTC.

The chain has TRBV20-1 and TRBJ2-1; D gene uncertain. The CDR3 has 10 amino acids. The germline V gene encodes CDR1 DFQATT and CDR2 SNEGSKA (reference sequence). Trimming shortened V by 5 bases and J by 9 bases, and 8 bases separated the two germline ends. The CDR3 reads CSADLTEQFF. CDR3 DNA sequence: TGCAGTGCTGACCTTACTGAGCAGTTCTTC.

The chain uses TRBV29-1 and TRBJ2-7; D not resolved. Germline V gives CDR1 SQVTM, CDR2 ANQGSEA. V was trimmed by 5 bases and J by 0 bases, leaving 14 bases between them. CDR3 size: 14 residues. The CDR3 DNA reads as TGCAGCGTTAGCGTCTGGGCAAGCTCCTACGAGCAGTACTTC. Translating it yields CSVSVWASSYEQYF.

This clone has more than one count but fewer than ten. The chain's CDR3 is CASSRTQNTGELFF. The CDR3 bases are TGTGCCAGCAGTCGGACTCAAAACACCGGGGAGCTGTTTTTT. This chain uses TRBV27 with TRBJ2-2; possibly TRBD2 for D (5 bases). The CDR3 loop spans 14 amino acids. V lost 5 bases, J lost 2 bases, and 9 bases lay in between. CDR1 is MNHEY and CDR2 is SMNVEV in the germline V gene (reference sequence).

The rearrangement links TRBV5-1 to TRBJ2-2; D may be TRBD1 (6 bases). The germline V gene has CDR1 SGHRS and CDR2 YFSETQ. V lost 2 bases, J lost 8 bases, and 7 bases lay in between. The CDR3 consists of 12 residues. This CDR3 reads CASSFTGGELFF. CDR3 DNA: TGCGCCAGCAGCTTTACAGGGGGGGAGCTGTTTTTT. Looking up the rest from reference TRBV5-1 and TRBJ2-2 gives the full variable domain: KAGVTQTPRYLIKTRGQQVTLSCSPISGHRSVSWYQQTPGQGLQFLFEYFSETQRNKGNFPGRFSGRQFSNSRSEMNVSTLELGDSALYLCASSFTGGELFFGEGSRLTVL.

This clone was detected only a few times. Other nucleotide sequences from this sample produce the same CDR3. This rearrangement joins TRBV9 to TRBJ1-3; tentative D call: TRBD1 (6 bases). Trimming removed 6 bases from V and 3 bases from J, with 7 bases in between. The germline gives CDR1 SGDLS, CDR2 YYNGEE. CDR3 length: 12 residues. The CDR3 region is CASKGDGNTIYF. CDR3 bases: TGTGCCAGCAAGGGGGATGGAAACACCATATATTTT.

This chain links TRBV30 with TRBJ2-7; 11 bases are a match to TRBD1. Trimming removed 4 bases from V and 3 bases from J; junction bases left unmatched: 11. This CDR3 has 16 amino acids. CDR1 is GTSNPN, CDR2 SVGIG, per germline (reference sequence). CDR3 residues: CAWTPPWDRGIYEQYF. In DNA, the CDR3 is TGTGCCTGGACCCCACCGTGGGACAGGGGGATCTACGAGCAGTACTTC.

This chain connects TRBV29-1 to TRBJ2-7, with 7 bases identical to TRBD1. Germline assignment: CDR1 SQVTM and CDR2 ANQGSEA. The CDR3 covers 15 residues. The junction had 12 bases not matched to a gene; V was cut back by 3 bases and J by 4 bases. Here the CDR3 DNA reads TGCAGCGTTGAGGGGCCAGACAGGGATCAATACGAGCAGTACTTC. Its protein is CSVEGPDRDQYEQYF.

The gene calls are TRBV27 and TRBJ2-1, with D perhaps being TRBD1 or TRBD2 (6 bases each). V was cut by 6 bases and J by 7 bases, with 22 bases left in between. This CDR3 has 16 residues. The germline V gene has CDR1 MNHEY and CDR2 SMNVEV (reference sequence). The CDR3 bases are TGTGCCAGCAGCTTGGGGGGCGGGATGGGCTGGAATGAGCAGTTCTTC. It is translated as CASSLGGGMGWNEQFF.

The V and J genes are TRBV9 and TRBJ2-3, with a possible D match to TRBD2 (5 bases). The CDR3 length is 14 residues. The V and J ends lost 4 bases and 6 bases respectively, with 15 bases between them. The germline V gene encodes CDR1 SGDLS and CDR2 YYNGEE. This CDR3 is CASSPRTVLDTQYF. In nucleotides, the CDR3 is TGTGCCAGCAGCCCCCGGACTGTCTTGGATACGCAGTATTTT.

This clone was found a few times. The chain carries TRBV2 and TRBJ2-7; no clear D gene. The CDR3 extends over 12 amino acids. Germline-derived CDR1 and CDR2 are SNHLY and FYNNEI. V lost 11 bases, J lost 2 bases, and 13 bases lay in between. CDR3 sequence reads: CAQGQAPYEQYF. DNA of the CDR3: TGTGCCCAAGGCCAGGCACCCTACGAGCAGTACTTC.

A few counts support this clone. A junction boundary mismatches the germline segment, possibly from a read error. V gene TRBV15 combines with J gene TRBJ2-3; D not certain. CDR1 and CDR2 (germline): LNHNV, YYDKDF (reference sequence). The CDR3 is made up of 13 amino acids. The CDR3, as DNA: TGTGCCACCAGCAGAGACACACCTGATGATCCGAATTTT. This encodes CATSRDTPDDPNF.

The chain employs TRBV4-1 and TRBJ1-2; D gene ambiguous. Germline assignment: CDR1 MGHRA and CDR2 YSYEKL. V was cut by 0 bases and J by 0 bases, with 14 bases left in between. The CDR3 is made up of 17 amino acids. CDR3 DNA: TGCGCCAGCAGCCAAGAAGTAGCCAGAGGACCTAACTATGGCTACACCTTC. Translated: CASSQEVARGPNYGYTF.

This clone was seen more than once but under ten times. The chain's CDR3 is CASSLRGREHEQYF. CDR3 coding DNA: TGTGCCAGCAGTTTAAGGGGCAGGGAACACGAGCAGTACTTC. V usage is TRBV28 and J usage is TRBJ2-7; D is perhaps TRBD1 (5 bases). Germline CDR1 and CDR2: MDHEN and SYDVKM. The CDR3 covers 14 residues. V lost 2 bases and J lost 5, with 13 bases in between. The whole variable domain, filled in from reference TRBV28 and TRBJ2-7, reads DVKVTQSSRYLVKRTGEKVFLECVQDMDHENMFWYRQDPGLGLRLIYFSYDVKMKEKGDIPEGYSVSREKKERFSLILESASTNQTSMYLCASSLRGREHEQYFGPGTRLTVT.

At least ten counts were recorded for this clone. In the same sample, other DNA sequences code for this CDR3. The rearrangement uses TRBV28 and TRBJ2-1; a possible D gene is TRBD2 (5 bases). The CDR3 is 13 amino acids. V lost 2 bases and J 5 bases, leaving 7 bases between the germline ends. Germline CDR1 reads MDHEN; CDR2 reads SYDVKM. The CDR3 reads CASSLPGNNEQFF. The CDR3, as DNA: TGTGCCAGCAGTTTACCCGGGAACAATGAGCAGTTCTTC.

The sample holds a few counts of this clone. V and J are TRBV2 and TRBJ2-5; D gene uncertain. Germline assignment: CDR1 SNHLY and CDR2 FYNNEI. This CDR3 has 11 residues. Trimming removed 1 base from V and 4 bases from J, with 1 base in between. CDR3 nucleotide sequence: TGTGCCAGCAGTGAAGTAGAGACCCAGTACTTC. This gives the protein CASSEVETQYF.

This chain joins TRBV4-3 and TRBJ1-3; D might be TRBD1 (6 bases). The CDR3 runs 15 residues. Looked up from germline, CDR1 is LGHNA and CDR2 is YSLEER. V was pared by 0 bases and J by 0 bases, with 6 bases between. CDR3 sequence (DNA): TGCGCCAGCAGCCAAGACAGGGGCTCTGGAAACACCATATATTTT. Translation gives CASSQDRGSGNTIYF.

The chain uses TRBV30 and TRBJ1-1; D gene unclear. V lost 0 bases and J 7 bases, leaving 6 bases between the germline ends. The CDR3 covers 11 residues. Per the germline V gene, CDR1 is GTSNPN and CDR2 is SVGIG (reference sequence). The CDR3 DNA sequence: TGTGCCTGGAGTGTGACAAGTGAAGCTTTCTTT. This sequence encodes CAWSVTSEAFF.

This clone was found a few times. This CDR3 is CSVDEGAYGYTF. In DNA, the CDR3 is TGCAGCGTTGATGAGGGAGCCTATGGCTACACCTTC. The chain carries TRBV29-1 and TRBJ1-2, with D uncertain. This CDR3 is built from 12 residues. Germline CDR1 is SQVTM and CDR2 is ANQGSEA. Trimming took 3 bases from V and 4 from J, leaving 9 bases between them.

The genes are TRBV4-1 and TRBJ1-5; TRBD1 is a possible D gene (5 bases). V dropped 5 bases and J dropped 2 bases, with 13 bases sitting between them. The CDR3 is made up of 15 amino acids. CDR1 is MGHRA, CDR2 YSYEKL, per germline. DNA for the CDR3: TGCGCCAGCAGCTCAGGGATGGGAGGCAATCAGCCCCAGCATTTT. Translation gives CASSSGMGGNQPQHF.

This clone showed up just a few times. The V call is TRBV6-6, the J call TRBJ1-5; D gene unclear. Germline CDR1 is MNHNY and CDR2 is SVGAGI (reference sequence). V lost 7 bases to trimming and J lost 3 bases, with 16 bases between them. The CDR3 is 15 amino acids. The CDR3 DNA follows: TGTGCCAGCATCTCCCCCCCTAGCCCCAATCAGCCCCAGCATTTT. It yields the protein CASISPPSPNQPQHF.

CDR3 sequence (DNA): TGTGCCAGCGTCGGGACAGAGAACTACGAGCAGTACTTC. Translated: CASVGTENYEQYF. This sequence joins TRBV28 and TRBJ2-7; 7 bases align to TRBD1. This CDR3 contains 13 residues. Germline V gene data show CDR1 as MDHEN and CDR2 as SYDVKM. Germline trimming cut 8 bases from V and 3 bases from J; bases unmatched to any gene: 7.